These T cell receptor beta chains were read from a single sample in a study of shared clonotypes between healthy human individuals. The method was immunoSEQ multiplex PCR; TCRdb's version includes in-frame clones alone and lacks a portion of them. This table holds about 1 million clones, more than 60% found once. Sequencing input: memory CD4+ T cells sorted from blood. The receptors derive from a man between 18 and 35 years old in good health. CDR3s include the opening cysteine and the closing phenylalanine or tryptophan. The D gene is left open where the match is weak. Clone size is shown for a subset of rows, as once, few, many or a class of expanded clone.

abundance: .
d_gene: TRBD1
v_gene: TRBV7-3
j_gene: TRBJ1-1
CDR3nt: TGTGCCAGCAGCCCCGGGACAGGGAAACCTTTCTTT
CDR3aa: CASSPGTGKPFF

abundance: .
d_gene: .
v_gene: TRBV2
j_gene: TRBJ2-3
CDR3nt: .
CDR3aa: CASSTSTSGGTDTQYF

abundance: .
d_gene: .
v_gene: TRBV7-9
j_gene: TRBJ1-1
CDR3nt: TGTGCCAGCAGCAATGCCCTCCTCGCGGGGATGAACACTGAAGCTTTCTTT
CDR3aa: CASSNALLAGMNTEAFF

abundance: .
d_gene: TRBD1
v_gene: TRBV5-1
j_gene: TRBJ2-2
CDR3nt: TGCGCCAGCAGCGTGAAGACAGGGACCGGGGAGCTGTTTTTT
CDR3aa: CASSVKTGTGELFF

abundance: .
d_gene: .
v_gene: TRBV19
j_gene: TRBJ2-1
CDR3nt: TGTGCCAGTATGAGGACTCCCTACAATGAGCAGTTCTTC
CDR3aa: CASMRTPYNEQFF

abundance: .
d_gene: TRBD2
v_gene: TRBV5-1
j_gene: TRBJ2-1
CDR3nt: TGCGCCAGCAGCCTCGGGACTAGCAGCAGCTCCTACAATGAGCAGTTCTTC
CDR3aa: CASSLGTSSSSYNEQFF

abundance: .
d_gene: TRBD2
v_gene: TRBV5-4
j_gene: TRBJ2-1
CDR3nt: TGTGCCAGCAGCTACGCTAGCGGGAGCTTACTCAATGAGCAGTTCTTC
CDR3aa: CASSYASGSLLNEQFF

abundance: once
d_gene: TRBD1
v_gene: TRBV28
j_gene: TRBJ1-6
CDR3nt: TGTGCCAGCAACTCCCCCCTACAGGGGGCACAATCACCCCTCCACTTT
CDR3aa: CASNSPLQGAQSPLHF

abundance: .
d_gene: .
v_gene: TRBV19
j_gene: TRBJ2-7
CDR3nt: TGTGCCAGTAGTATGAGGGTCGGACAGTCCTACGAGCAGTACTTC
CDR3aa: CASSMRVGQSYEQYF

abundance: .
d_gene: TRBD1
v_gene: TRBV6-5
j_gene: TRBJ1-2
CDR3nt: TGTGCCAGCAGCCAGGGGGCGCATTCCTATGGCTACACCTTC
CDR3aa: CASSQGAHSYGYTF

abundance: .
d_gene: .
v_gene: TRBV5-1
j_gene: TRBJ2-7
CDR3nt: TGCGCCAGCAGCGTGGAGGGCCTCTACGAGCAGTACTTC
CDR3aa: CASSVEGLYEQYF

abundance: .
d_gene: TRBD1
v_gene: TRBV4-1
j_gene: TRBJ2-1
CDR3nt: TGCGCCAGCAGCCAGGGACAGGGCGGCTACAATGAGCAGTTCTTC
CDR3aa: CASSQGQGGYNEQFF

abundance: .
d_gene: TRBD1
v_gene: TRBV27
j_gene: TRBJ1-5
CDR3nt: TGTGCCAGCAAAAGGGCAGGGGGGGATCAGCCCCAGCATTTT
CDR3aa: CASKRAGGDQPQHF

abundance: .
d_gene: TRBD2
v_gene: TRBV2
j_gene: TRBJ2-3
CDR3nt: TGTGCCAGCACCCAACAGCCTAGCGGGAGAACAGATACGCAGTATTTT
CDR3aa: CASTQQPSGRTDTQYF

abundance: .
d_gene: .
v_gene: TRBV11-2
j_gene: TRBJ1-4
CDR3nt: TGTGCCAGCAGCCCCTTAGGGGGAGGTCGGGGGCGGTTCGGCGAAAAACTGTTTTTT
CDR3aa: CASSPLGGGRGRFGEKLFF

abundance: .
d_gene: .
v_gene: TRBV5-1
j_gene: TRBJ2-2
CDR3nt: TGCGCCAGCAGCTTGTCCAGGGCCACCGGGGAGCTGTTTTTT
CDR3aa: CASSLSRATGELFF

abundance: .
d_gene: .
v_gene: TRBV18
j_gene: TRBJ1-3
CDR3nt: TGTGCCAGCTCACCGACGATGACGGACTCTGGAAACACCATATATTTT
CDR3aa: CASSPTMTDSGNTIYF

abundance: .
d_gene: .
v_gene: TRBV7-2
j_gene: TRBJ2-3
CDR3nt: TGTGCCAGCAGCTTAACGAGCTCAGATACGCAGTATTTT
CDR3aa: CASSLTSSDTQYF

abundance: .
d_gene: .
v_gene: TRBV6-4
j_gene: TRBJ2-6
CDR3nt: TGTGCCAGCAGACTTAGGACAGCGGGGGCCAACGTCCTGACTTTC
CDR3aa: CASRLRTAGANVLTF

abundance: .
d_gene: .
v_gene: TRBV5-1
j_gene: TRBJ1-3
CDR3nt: TGCGCCAGCAGCTTGGGCGGGACCTCTGGAAACACCATATATTTT
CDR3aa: CASSLGGTSGNTIYF

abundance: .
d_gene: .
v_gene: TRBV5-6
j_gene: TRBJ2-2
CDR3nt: TGTGCCAGCAGCTCCTACAGGGCTGCCGGGGAGCTGTTTTTT
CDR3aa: CASSSYRAAGELFF

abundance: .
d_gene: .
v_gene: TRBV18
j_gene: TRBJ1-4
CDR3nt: TGTGCCAGCTCAGCGACAGTCTCCATGGATGAAAAACTGTTTTTT
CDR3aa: CASSATVSMDEKLFF